What follows are 17 T cell receptor beta chains derived from one specimen sequenced in a study of blood T cell repertoires in COVID-19. Produced via immunoSEQ multiplex PCR; TCRdb's table is partial and in-frame only. In the table there are approximately 130,000 clones, 55% to 75% of which are singletons. What was sequenced was peripheral blood. These receptors originate from a woman in her seventies with acute or convalescent COVID-19.

The V call is TRBV10-3, the J call TRBJ2-3, with 9 positions matching TRBD2. Germline CDR1 and CDR2: ENHRY and SYGVKD. The V gene end was trimmed by 4 bases and the J gene end by 2 bases; junction bases not matched to a gene: 4. This CDR3 comprises 15 residues. This CDR3 reads CAISGLAGSTDTQYF. CDR3 coding DNA: TGTGCCATCAGTGGGCTAGCGGGGTCCACAGATACGCAGTATTTT.

The chain couples TRBV28 to TRBJ2-7; D perhaps matches TRBD1 (5 bases). Germline lookup yields CDR1 MDHEN and CDR2 SYDVKM. This CDR3 comprises 13 residues. V gave up 4 bases and J gave up 5 bases, with 12 bases separating them. The CDR3 DNA sequence: TGTGCCAGCAGTTACGCAGGGTACCACGAGCAGTACTTC. This sequence encodes CASSYAGYHEQYF.

The J gene is TRBJ1-4, the V gene TRBV6-6, with D possibly being TRBD1 (6 bases). This CDR3 has 15 amino acids. V was pared by 2 bases and J by 3 bases, with 10 bases between. CDR1 and CDR2 (germline): MNHNY, SVGAGI (reference sequence). In DNA form, the CDR3 reads TGTGCCAGCAGTTACCGGGGGGGGCCTAATGAAAAACTGTTTTTT. Its translation is CASSYRGGPNEKLFF.

The chain joins TRBV12-3 or TRBV12-4 to TRBJ1-2; D uncertain. The germline V and J ends were trimmed by 6 bases and 5 bases, with 10 bases remaining between them. CDR3 size: 12 residues. This CDR3 is CASSRPSYGYTF. In DNA form, the CDR3 reads TGTGCCAGCAGCCGACCTAGTTATGGCTACACCTTC.

This clone appeared a few times. This sequence joins TRBV3-1 (or the pseudogene TRBV3-2) and TRBJ2-6; D remains unclear. The CDR3 runs 19 residues. The V gene lost 2 bases and the J gene lost 0 bases, with 17 bases spanning the gap. Germline V gives CDR1 LGHDT, CDR2 YNNKEL (reference sequence). In DNA, the CDR3 is TGTGCCAGCAGCCAACGTAGCCCGACGCGCCTCTCTGGGGCCAACGTCCTGACTTTC. It translates to CASSQRSPTRLSGANVLTF.

This clone was picked up a small number of times. This chain links TRBV18 with TRBJ1-2; the D gene is possibly TRBD1 (5 bases). Trimming removed 0 bases from V and 6 bases from J, with 11 bases in between. CDR1 and CDR2 from the germline V gene are KGHSH and LQKENI. The CDR3 extends over 14 amino acids. CDR3 amino acids: CASSPPAGLDGYTF. The CDR3 DNA follows: TGTGCCAGCTCACCACCGGCGGGACTAGATGGCTACACCTTC.

The chain employs TRBV29-1 and TRBJ1-1; weak D call: TRBD1 (5 bases). Trimming stripped 7 bases from V and 5 bases from J, with 14 bases between. Per the germline V gene, CDR1 is SQVTM and CDR2 is ANQGSEA. The CDR3 covers 12 residues. The CDR3 region is CSGETGRTEAFF. The CDR3 DNA reads TGCAGCGGAGAAACAGGAAGAACTGAAGCTTTCTTT.

This clone was counted ten times or more. The V call is TRBV24-1, the J call TRBJ1-5; D unresolved. V lost 6 bases and J 2 bases, leaving 13 bases between the germline ends. CDR1 and CDR2 (germline): KGHDR, SFDVKD. The CDR3 has 15 residues. CDR3 loop: CATSSRGGGNQPQHF. In nucleotides, the CDR3 is TGTGCCACCAGTTCCCGGGGAGGCGGCAATCAGCCCCAGCATTTT.

With regard to this clone: A junction boundary mismatches the germline segment, possibly from a read error. The CDR3 DNA reads TGTGCCAGCACTTACAGAGGACAGCTGAACACTGAAGCTTTCTTT. Encoded protein: CASTYRGQLNTEAFF. The V gene is TRBV6-2 or TRBV6-3, the J gene TRBJ1-1, with D perhaps matching TRBD1 (6 bases). The CDR3 loop spans 15 amino acids. Germline CDR1 and CDR2: MNHEY and SVGEGT.

The CDR3 loop reads CASSESSDPATNEKLFF. CDR3 sequence (DNA): TGTGCCAGCAGTGAAAGCTCCGATCCTGCAACTAATGAAAAACTGTTTTTT. This rearrangement joins TRBV25-1 to TRBJ1-4, with D unresolved. The germline V gene encodes CDR1 MGHDK and CDR2 SYGVNS. Trimming took 2 bases from V and 0 from J, leaving 13 bases between them. The CDR3 has 17 residues.

The chain is built from TRBV28 and TRBJ2-5; 7 bases are shared with TRBD2. CDR3 size: 14 residues. Germline loops: CDR1 MDHEN, CDR2 SYDVKM. The ends lost 5 bases at V and 4 bases at J; junction bases unmatched: 7. The CDR3: CASSIGGSIETQYF. CDR3 nucleotides: TGTGCCAGCAGTATAGGCGGGAGTATAGAGACCCAGTACTTC.

The chain employs TRBV28 and TRBJ2-1; TRBD2 matches at 8 bases. The CDR3 spans 18 residues. V lost 5 bases to trimming and J lost 1 base; unmatched junction nucleotides: 13. Germline V gene sequence: CDR1 MDHEN, CDR2 SYDVKM. The CDR3 spells CASSGASGPSYSYNEQFF. Here the CDR3 DNA reads TGTGCCAGCAGTGGGGCTAGCGGGCCTTCTTATTCCTACAATGAGCAGTTCTTC.

This sequence joins TRBV5-1 and TRBJ2-3; 7 nucleotides match TRBD2. The junction had 9 bases not matched to a gene; V was cut back by 4 bases and J by 1 base. The germline CDR1 and CDR2 sequences are SGHRS and YFSETQ. The CDR3 consists of 16 residues. The CDR3 nucleotides are TGCGCCAGCAGCCCTGGGACTACCTCGGGCACAGATACGCAGTATTTT. This codes for CASSPGTTSGTDTQYF.

The chain uses TRBV11-2 and TRBJ2-1, with D possibly TRBD1 on 6 matching bases. With 1 base removed from V and 9 bases from J, the gap between germline ends came to 10 bases. CDR1 and CDR2 (germline): SGHAT, FQNNGV. The CDR3 totals 13 residues. The CDR3 sequence is CASSLVWGREQFF. The CDR3 DNA follows: TGTGCCAGCAGCTTAGTTTGGGGGCGTGAGCAGTTCTTC.

The chain combines TRBV18 with TRBJ2-7, with TRBD1 as a possible D gene (6 bases). CDR1 and CDR2 from the germline V gene are KGHSH and LQKENI. With 1 base removed from V and 5 bases from J, the gap between germline ends came to 15 bases. The CDR3 extends over 15 amino acids. For the CDR3, the DNA is TGTGCCAGCTCACCACGGGCAGGGGTTGCGGACGAGCAGTACTTC. Its protein is CASSPRAGVADEQYF.

The chain has TRBV5-1 and TRBJ2-5, with 8 bases lining up with TRBD1. Germline loops: CDR1 SGHRS, CDR2 YFSETQ. The junction had 9 bases not matched to a gene; V was cut back by 4 bases and J by 4 bases. The CDR3 has 15 amino acids. For the CDR3, the DNA is TGCGCCAGCAGCCCCTCGACAGGGGCTGGAGAGACCCAGTACTTC. Its protein is CASSPSTGAGETQYF.

This clone has just a few counts. This rearrangement joins TRBV10-2 to TRBJ1-1; 7 nucleotides match TRBD1. J lost 1 base, V lost 2 bases, and 4 bases had no gene match. The germline gives CDR1 WSHSY, CDR2 SAAADI. The CDR3 has 15 residues. CDR3: CASSEPGQTNTEAFF. Written as DNA, the CDR3 is TGCGCCAGCAGTGAGCCGGGACAGACGAACACTGAAGCTTTCTTT.